This T cell receptor (beta chain) was recovered during a study of blood T cell repertoires in COVID-19. The CDR3 covers 13 residues. CDR1 is GTSNPN, CDR2 SVGIG, per germline (reference sequence). Trimming took off 2 bases at V and 4 bases at J, with 9 bases between the two ends. TCRdb's copy holds only in-frame clones and misses some; the assay was immunoSEQ multiplex PCR. Of hundreds of thousands of clones in the sample, around 85% were seen once. The sequence came from a woman between 35 and 50 years old who had recovered from COVID-19. The sequencing sample was made of PBMCs or T cells enriched from blood (not recorded which). J is TRBJ1-5 and V is TRBV30; maybe TRBD1 (5 bases). This CDR3 reads CAWSTGPNQPQHF. CDR3 sequence (DNA): TGTGCCTGGAGTACAGGCCCAAATCAGCCCCAGCATTTT.